This entry is about one T cell receptor beta chain. Its cognate antigen is unknown. This sample is part of a study of cytomegalovirus exposure and HLA in healthy donors. PCR amplification relied on 60 Vbeta primers (plus 13 Jbeta primers). Libraries were prepared by immunoSEQ multiplex PCR; TCRdb keeps only in-frame clonotypes and omits some of them. In all, the sample yields 100,000 to 150,000 clones. Study-wide results and caveats: It emerged from a later analysis that several of the most significant clusters appeared to be linked to common viral pathogens. Relative to the approximately 700-donor mean, N-insertions were reportedly fewer in an Asian-associated ancestry cluster in a later analysis. Immune exposure was documented only through CMV serostatus. When analyzed later, the rates of TCR association showed variation by HLA locus, with DRB1 the most and HLA-C the fewest.

The source material was PBMCs. This clonotype was obtained from a man between 40 and 49 years old in good health and CMV-seronegative.

Here the CDR3 reads CASSPTGALNEKLFF. CDR3 sequence (DNA): TGTGCCAGCAGCCCGACGGGAGCTCTTAATGAAAAACTGTTTTTT. The rearrangement joins TRBV9 to TRBJ1-4; D uncertain. CDR3 length equals 15 residues. V was shortened by 4 bases and J by 4 bases, with 14 bases between the two germline ends. Germline CDR1 is SGDLS and CDR2 is YYNGEE.